This T cell receptor (beta chain) was identified during a study of shared clonotypes between healthy human individuals (TCRdb year 2020). About the investigation overall: The cohort included three men and a couple of women between 18 and 49 years of age. Libraries were prepared and TCR repertoires were sequenced by different laboratories using diverse techniques, in order to increase sequencing depth and limit assay-specific biases. For each donor, CD4 naive and CD4 memory were each given three plates, CD8 naive was given two plates, and CD8 memory was given one plate. Blood TCR repertoires of a handful of healthy adults were deeply sequenced to estimate repertoire size and the extent of clonotype sharing between individuals. Leukapheresis yielded between about 0.9 and 10 billion PBMCs per donor.

Regarding this clone: The specificity of this receptor is unknown. Base qualities are not recorded, but no much larger clone differs from it by a single base.

Using the deep immunoSEQ assay, multiplex PCR amplified TCR CDR3 regions from genomic DNA. Extracted genomic DNA from each cell subset was spread evenly across all wells of several immunoSEQ 96-well plates, with each plate serving as a replicate. For sorted subsets, each replicate PCR was loaded with 200 ng genomic DNA, equivalent to 30,000 or so T cell genomes. The purified libraries were quantified using a Qubit 3.0 fluorometer, sized with a Bioanalyzer 2100, and then quantified again using the KAPA Library Quantification kit. Every immunoSEQ 96-well plate was sequenced on a separate single-read 150-cycle Illumina NextSeq 550 flow cell. The authors' analysis ran thus. The immunoSEQ output contained only junctional sequences without quality scores, so filtering could not match that applied to full-length reads. To assign V/J genes and CDR3, sequences were annotated using PyIR, a Python wrapper for IgBLAST v1.9, with IMGT germline references. Reads were filtered out if the reads had weak V/J assignments (E-value above 1e-6), no CDR3, stop codons, out-of-frame junctions, or ambiguous translated residues. V3J clonotypes were defined as sequences sharing the same inferred V gene, J gene, and CDR3 amino acid sequence. Percentage overlap between repertoires was computed as shared unique clonotypes divided by the size of the smaller repertoire. Three approaches were used to assess repertoire richness: RTK rarefaction, the Chao1 estimator, and Recon v2.1 estimates of unobserved clonotypes. Generation probabilities for all TCRbeta clonotypes obtained by the gDNA method from four donors were computed using OLGA. The table comes from immuneACCESS by way of TCRdb, which keeps in-frame sequences with V and J called. Part of the clones is missing from these tables; in studies checked, under half for an unresolved V gene and the rest for unknown reasons. V, J and clone size derive from that table, while D and trimming were established from the DNA sequence. For this sample the table gives millions of clones, of which 85% to 95% were detected only once. The ten largest clones take up about 0.39% of the sample.

On the study overall, not on this receptor specifically: Pairwise subsampling led to the expectation that sequencing depth would affect the degree of clonotype sharing among donors. Larger estimated clonotype richness was generally found for naive subsets than for memory subsets. Compared with non-shared clonotypes, the clonotypes found in all four sorted-subset donors had higher generation probabilities. Across a few donors, roughly 5.4% of naive CD4, around 3.3% of naive CD8, 2.3% of memory CD4, and approximately 0.42% of memory CD8 clonotypes were shared. Rarefaction of sorted-subset datasets indicated incomplete sequencing despite the large sequencing depth. Only blood was sampled, and tissue TCR repertoires likely differ from those in blood. Because the study included only a small number of donors, the genetic and exposure-history diversity represented was limited.

Taken from the germline V gene (reference sequence), the CDR1 and CDR2 loops are MNHEY and SMNVEV. Trimming takes 2 bases from V and 5 bases from J, and the germline ends sit 15 bases apart. Including cysteine and phenylalanine, the CDR3 has 15 amino acids. The kept DNA is CDR3 alone, 45 bases in frame from the first base. The donors were healthy, HIV-negative adults who had no recently reported acute infections or vaccinations. Every donor was a Caucasian adult living in Nashville, Tennessee, USA. Magnetic negative selection was used to enrich CD4+ T cells, after which naive cells were positively selected on CD45RA and the negative fraction became the memory subset. Blood was collected by leukapheresis, and PBMCs were isolated by Ficoll-Histopaque density gradient centrifugation and then cryopreserved in liquid nitrogen vapor phase. Purity and quantity of every magnetically sorted T cell population were checked by analytical flow cytometry. Genomic DNA was isolated from every sorted fraction and measured by UV absorbance on a Nanodrop 2000c.

Sequenced input: naive CD4+ T cells from PBMCs. Taken with the paper, the label for cell subset or site translates to: CD45RA+ positively selected. The sequence was collected from a young man in good health. Some clones in this sample may be carry-over from other donors' samples. The chain was built from TRBV27 and TRBJ1-2, with an unclear D gene assignment. The CDR3 here reads CASSLTAQGRYGYTF. The bases read TGTGCCAGCAGTTTAACCGCTCAAGGGAGATATGGCTACACCTTC.